The 14 T cell receptor beta chains in this list originate from one sample, sequenced in a study of identical twins. TCRdb reanalysed the 5' RACE reads using MiXCR and keeps one entry per CDR3 protein. The data contain about 100,000 distinct CDR3 sequences, about 6% of them singletons. The sample comprised memory T cells sorted from blood. All receptors come from a woman between 45 and 60 years old in good health.

The genes are TRBV10-2 and TRBJ2-2, with 16 bases aligning to TRBD2. The CDR3 length is 16 residues. Germline CDR1 and CDR2: WSHSY and SAAADI. With 6 bases clipped from V and 6 bases from J, the junction kept 4 bases outside the gene matches. CDR3: CASSAGTSGRAGELFF. The CDR3 DNA follows: TGCGCCAGCAGCGCTGGGACTAGCGGGAGGGCCGGGGAGCTGTTTTTT.

This chain uses TRBV5-4 with TRBJ1-1, with a tentative D call TRBD1 (5 bases). Germline CDR1 and CDR2: SGHNT and YYREEE (reference sequence). Trimming removed 4 bases at V and 4 bases at J, with 20 bases between. CDR3 length: 16 residues. This CDR3 is CASSPATGQGPTEAFF. The DNA for the CDR3 is TGTGCCAGCAGCCCCGCAACGGGGCAGGGACCCACTGAAGCTTTCTTT.

There are many counts of this clonotype. The V call is TRBV29-1, the J call TRBJ1-4; TRBD1 matches at 8 bases. This CDR3 is 14 amino acids long. Trimming removed 6 bases from V and 8 bases from J; junction bases left unmatched: 11. The germline V gene has CDR1 SQVTM and CDR2 ANQGSEA. DNA of the CDR3: TGCAGCGTGGCGGCCGGGACAGGAGGAGAAAAACTGTTTTTT. It yields the protein CSVAAGTGGEKLFF. Full variable domain (outside the CDR3, taken from reference TRBV29-1 and TRBJ1-4): SAVISQKPSRDICQRGTSLTIQCQVDSQVTMMFWYRQQPGQSLTLIATANQGSEATYESGFVIDKFPISRPNLTFSTLTVSNMSPEDSSIYLCSVAAGTGGEKLFFGSGTQLSVL.

The sample holds many counts of this clonotype. The chain uses TRBV5-5 and TRBJ1-2; TRBD1 matches at 8 bases. V lost 7 bases, J lost 6 bases, and 5 bases stayed unmatched. Germline assignment: CDR1 SGHKS and CDR2 YYEKEE (reference sequence). The CDR3 sequence is 12 residues long. The CDR3, as DNA: TGTGCCAGCTTAGGGACAGGCGATGGCTACACCTTC. Encoded protein: CASLGTGDGYTF.

This clonotype has at least ten counts. The chain links TRBV29-1 to TRBJ1-2; 9 positions agree with TRBD1. Germline V CDR1 and CDR2: SQVTM, ANQGSEA. The CDR3 has 13 amino acids. V dropped 7 bases and J dropped 5; count of bases not matched to a gene: 8. CDR3 sequence reads: CSATLGQGYGYTF. CDR3 DNA: TGCAGCGCCACCCTGGGACAGGGATATGGCTACACCTTC.

This clonotype occurred many times. The V gene is TRBV6-5, the J gene TRBJ1-1; maybe TRBD1 (5 bases). The V end was cut by 2 bases, the J end by 0 bases, with 13 bases between. The CDR3 loop spans 16 amino acids. Germline V CDR1 and CDR2: MNHEY, SVGAGI. The DNA of the CDR3 is TGTGCCAGCAGTTACGGGTCAGGGATAGTGAACACTGAAGCTTTCTTT. It yields the protein CASSYGSGIVNTEAFF.

In its sample, this clonotype was seen many times. The V and J genes are TRBV7-8 and TRBJ2-1, with D maybe TRBD2 (6 bases). Germline values: CDR1 SGHVS, CDR2 FQNEAQ. The CDR3 covers 13 residues. V was cut by 6 bases and J by 10 bases, with 16 bases left in between. For the CDR3, the DNA is TGTGCCAGCAGGCCGAGGAGGGGAAGCGAGCAGTTCTTC. Its protein product is CASRPRRGSEQFF.

This clonotype occurred a few times. V is TRBV5-1 and J is TRBJ2-2; possible D gene TRBD1, 6 bases. Trimming cost V 1 base and J 7 bases, with 11 bases left between them. Germline CDR1 is SGHRS and CDR2 is YFSETQ. The CDR3 extends over 14 amino acids. This CDR3 reads CASSLPGAFGELFF. CDR3 bases: TGCGCCAGCAGCTTGCCAGGGGCGTTCGGGGAGCTGTTTTTT. The entire variable domain, with the rest obtained from reference TRBV5-1 and TRBJ2-2, is as follows: KAGVTQTPRYLIKTRGQQVTLSCSPISGHRSVSWYQQTPGQGLQFLFEYFSETQRNKGNFPGRFSGRQFSNSRSEMNVSTLELGDSALYLCASSLPGAFGELFFGEGSRLTVL.

The sample holds many counts of this clonotype. V usage is TRBV30 and J usage is TRBJ2-3; D gene uncertain. This CDR3 spans 14 amino acids. Germline CDR1 reads GTSNPN; CDR2 reads SVGIG (reference sequence). V gave up 6 bases and J gave up 1 base, with 14 bases separating them. The CDR3 nucleotides are TGTGCCTGCACTCCTAGTTGGGGCACAGATACGCAGTATTTT. Translated, it gives CACTPSWGTDTQYF.

V gene TRBV5-1 combines with J gene TRBJ2-7, with TRBD2 matching 9 bases. This CDR3 region has 15 residues. V gave up 4 bases and J gave up 2 bases; unmatched junction bases: 7. Germline V lookup: CDR1 SGHRS, CDR2 YFSETQ. DNA for the CDR3: TGCGCCAGCAGCCCGTCTGGCGGGAGGGCCTACGAGCAGTACGTC. As protein: CASSPSGGRAYEQYV.

This clonotype was seen a handful of times. The chain has TRBV24-1 and TRBJ2-2; weak D call: TRBD2 (6 bases). Trimming removed 2 bases from V and 5 bases from J, with 11 bases in between. The CDR3 contains 15 residues. The V gene's germline CDR1 is KGHDR and CDR2 SFDVKD. CDR3 sequence (DNA): TGTGCCACCAGTGATTCTACTAGCTTTACCGGGGAGCTGTTTTTT. It is translated as CATSDSTSFTGELFF.

Many counts were recorded for this clonotype. The chain carries TRBV4-2 and TRBJ2-5, with D tentatively TRBD2 (6 bases). Germline V gene data show CDR1 as LGHNA and CDR2 as YNFKEQ. CDR3 length: 14 residues. V lost 6 bases and J lost 1, with 12 bases in between. The CDR3 DNA is TGTGCCAGCAGTCCGACGACTAGCCAAGAGACCCAGTACTTC. Amino acids: CASSPTTSQETQYF.

The sample holds many counts of this clonotype. The chain joins TRBV7-3 to TRBJ1-1; D not certain. Trimming shortened V by 0 bases and J by 8 bases, and 10 bases separated the two germline ends. Looked up from germline, CDR1 is SGHTA and CDR2 is FQGTGA. This CDR3 has 13 amino acids. CDR3 region: CASSLTREKEAFF. The DNA of the CDR3 is TGTGCCAGCAGCTTAACGAGGGAAAAGGAAGCTTTCTTT.

The chain is built from TRBV7-8 and TRBJ2-1, with D perhaps being TRBD1 or TRBD2 (6 bases each). CDR1 SGHVS and CDR2 FQNEAQ come from the germline V gene. Trimming cost V 0 bases and J 9 bases, with 27 bases left between them. This CDR3 spans 19 amino acids. The CDR3 region is CASSLARASGTGGRSEQFF. In DNA form, the CDR3 reads TGTGCCAGCAGCTTAGCGCGGGCCTCCGGGACTGGGGGGCGTAGTGAGCAGTTCTTC.